These T cell receptor beta chains were read from a single sample in a study of cytomegalovirus exposure and HLA in healthy donors. The table came from immunoSEQ multiplex PCR; TCRdb's copy has only in-frame clones and leaves some out. The sample contains 110,000 to 150,000 clones, more than 75% of which appear only once. The sequencing sample was made of PBMCs. These receptors came from a female donor in good health and CMV-seronegative. CDR3s include the opening cysteine and the closing phenylalanine or tryptophan. The D gene is left open where the match is weak. Clone size appears in some rows only: once, few, many, or a class for an expanded clone.

CDR3nt: TGCGCCAGCAGCCCTGGGACAGGGAAAGACACTGAAGCTTTCTTT; CDR3aa: CASSPGTGKDTEAFF; d_gene: TRBD1; v_gene: TRBV5-1; abundance: NA; j_gene: TRBJ1-1
CDR3nt: TGTGCCAGCAGCCAAGATGGGGAGGGAGGAACCGGGGAGCTGTTTTTT; CDR3aa: CASSQDGEGGTGELFF; d_gene: TRBD2; v_gene: TRBV4-2; abundance: few; j_gene: TRBJ2-2
CDR3nt: TGTGCCAGCAGTTTAGGCCCTTGGAATGAGCAGTTCTTC; CDR3aa: CASSLGPWNEQFF; d_gene: NA; v_gene: TRBV28; abundance: once; j_gene: TRBJ2-1
CDR3nt: TGTGCCAGCAGTTTTACTCCGGGTCACTTATACGAGCAGTACTTC; CDR3aa: CASSFTPGHLYEQYF; d_gene: NA; v_gene: TRBV27; abundance: NA; j_gene: TRBJ2-7
CDR3nt: TGTGCCAGCAAGACAGGGGGTAACTACGAGCAGTACTTC; CDR3aa: CASKTGGNYEQYF; d_gene: TRBD1; v_gene: TRBV5-6; abundance: NA; j_gene: TRBJ2-7
CDR3nt: TGTGCCAGCAGCTTGGTGCAGGGCCCTGGAAACACCATATATTTT; CDR3aa: CASSLVQGPGNTIYF; d_gene: NA; v_gene: TRBV5-8; abundance: NA; j_gene: TRBJ1-3
CDR3nt: TGTGCCAGCAGCTTAGCCGGCAGGGGAAGCTATGGCTACACCTTC; CDR3aa: CASSLAGRGSYGYTF; d_gene: NA; v_gene: TRBV7-2; abundance: NA; j_gene: TRBJ1-2
CDR3nt: TGCGCCAGCAGCCCCTTACGGACAGGGGTTGCCTATGGCTACACCTTC; CDR3aa: CASSPLRTGVAYGYTF; d_gene: TRBD1; v_gene: TRBV5-1; abundance: NA; j_gene: TRBJ1-2
CDR3nt: TGTGCCATCAGTGAGGGGACAGGGGGCTATGGCTACACCTTC; CDR3aa: CAISEGTGGYGYTF; d_gene: TRBD1; v_gene: TRBV10-3; abundance: NA; j_gene: TRBJ1-2
CDR3nt: TGTGCCAGCAGCTTTACCTCAGGGGGTCCCCATTCACCCCTCCACTTT; CDR3aa: CASSFTSGGPHSPLHF; d_gene: TRBD1; v_gene: TRBV7-9; abundance: once; j_gene: TRBJ1-6
CDR3nt: TGTGCCAGCAGCTTACAGGGGGCAAATGGCTACACCTTC; CDR3aa: CASSLQGANGYTF; d_gene: TRBD1; v_gene: TRBV7-9; abundance: NA; j_gene: TRBJ1-2
CDR3nt: TGTGCCAGCAGCTTAGCGTCTCGTCTGACAGGGAGCTCTGGAAACACCATATATTTT; CDR3aa: CASSLASRLTGSSGNTIYF; d_gene: TRBD1; v_gene: TRBV7-2; abundance: NA; j_gene: TRBJ1-3
CDR3nt: TGCGCCAGCAGCAGAGGACAGGGAGGGAACACTGAAGCTTTCTTT; CDR3aa: CASSRGQGGNTEAFF; d_gene: TRBD1; v_gene: TRBV5-1; abundance: few; j_gene: TRBJ1-1
CDR3nt: TGTGCCTGGAATGGTGATAGGGGGAGCCCATCATCCTACGAGCAGTACTTC; CDR3aa: CAWNGDRGSPSSYEQYF; d_gene: NA; v_gene: TRBV30; abundance: NA; j_gene: TRBJ2-7
CDR3nt: TGTGCCACCGGGTCCAATGAAGCTTTCTTT; CDR3aa: CATGSNEAFF; d_gene: NA; v_gene: TRBV2; abundance: NA; j_gene: TRBJ1-1
CDR3nt: TGTGCCAGCGGATTCAGTGGACAGAGCTCCTACAATGAGCAGTTCTTC; CDR3aa: CASGFSGQSSYNEQFF; d_gene: NA; v_gene: TRBV7-8; abundance: few; j_gene: TRBJ2-1
CDR3nt: TGTGCCAGCAGGCCTAATCTGAACACCGGGGAGCTGTTTTTT; CDR3aa: CASRPNLNTGELFF; d_gene: NA; v_gene: TRBV28; abundance: few; j_gene: TRBJ2-2
CDR3nt: TGCGCCAGCAGCTTGGACTTCCGGGACAGAAAAACTGAAGCTTTCTTT; CDR3aa: CASSLDFRDRKTEAFF; d_gene: TRBD1; v_gene: TRBV5-1; abundance: once; j_gene: TRBJ1-1
CDR3nt: TGTGCCAGCAGTGAAGCGCCTTGGGTGCGGGAGGGCCAAGAGACCCAGTACTTC; CDR3aa: CASSEAPWVREGQETQYF; d_gene: TRBD2; v_gene: TRBV6-1; abundance: NA; j_gene: TRBJ2-5
CDR3nt: TGTGCCAGCGGGACAGTATACAATGAGCAGTTCTTC; CDR3aa: CASGTVYNEQFF; d_gene: TRBD1; v_gene: TRBV27; abundance: NA; j_gene: TRBJ2-1
CDR3nt: TGCGCCAGCAGCCAAGATCAGGGGACGGTATATGGCTACACCTTC; CDR3aa: CASSQDQGTVYGYTF; d_gene: NA; v_gene: TRBV4-1; abundance: NA; j_gene: TRBJ1-2
CDR3nt: TGTGCCAGCTCACCCCAGGGACAGGGCCATGGCTACACCTTC; CDR3aa: CASSPQGQGHGYTF; d_gene: TRBD1; v_gene: TRBV18; abundance: NA; j_gene: TRBJ1-2
CDR3nt: TGTGCCAGCAGGGGACTAGCGGGGGTAGAGACCCAGTACTTC; CDR3aa: CASRGLAGVETQYF; d_gene: TRBD2; v_gene: TRBV2; abundance: NA; j_gene: TRBJ2-5
CDR3nt: TGTGCCAGCAGCGGAGAGAACGCCAATGGCTACACCTTC; CDR3aa: CASSGENANGYTF; d_gene: NA; v_gene: TRBV9; abundance: NA; j_gene: TRBJ1-2
CDR3nt: TGCGCCAGCAGCCAAGATTGGGGACAGGGATATCAGCCCCAGCATTTT; CDR3aa: CASSQDWGQGYQPQHF; d_gene: TRBD1; v_gene: TRBV4-1; abundance: NA; j_gene: TRBJ1-5
CDR3nt: TGCGCCAGCAGCCGTACGGGGGGGCGGAGTGAGCAGTTCTTC; CDR3aa: CASSRTGGRSEQFF; d_gene: TRBD2; v_gene: TRBV5-1; abundance: NA; j_gene: TRBJ2-1
CDR3nt: TGTGCCAGCACCTCACTCCCTTACGCTAACTATGGCTACACCTTC; CDR3aa: CASTSLPYANYGYTF; d_gene: NA; v_gene: TRBV27; abundance: once; j_gene: TRBJ1-2
CDR3nt: TGTGCCAGCAGCGGGGCAGGGACAGGGAAGCCCAGCGAGCAGTACTTC; CDR3aa: CASSGAGTGKPSEQYF; d_gene: TRBD1; v_gene: TRBV7-2; abundance: NA; j_gene: TRBJ2-7
CDR3nt: TGTGCCAGCAGCTTTGACACCTCTGGAAACACCATATATTTT; CDR3aa: CASSFDTSGNTIYF; d_gene: NA; v_gene: TRBV7-2; abundance: NA; j_gene: TRBJ1-3
CDR3nt: TGCGCCAGCAGTGGGGCTATGAACACTGAAGCTTTCTTT; CDR3aa: CASSGAMNTEAFF; d_gene: NA; v_gene: TRBV5-1; abundance: many; j_gene: TRBJ1-1
CDR3nt: TGCAGCGTCGGGGTGGGGGAGACCCAGTACTTC; CDR3aa: CSVGVGETQYF; d_gene: NA; v_gene: TRBV29-1; abundance: NA; j_gene: TRBJ2-5
CDR3nt: TGTGCCAGCAGTTTAGTCAATGGAGGGAGTGAGTACTTC; CDR3aa: CASSLVNGGSEYF; d_gene: NA; v_gene: TRBV28; abundance: NA; j_gene: TRBJ2-5
CDR3nt: TGTGCCAGTAGTACCCAGGAGGCTAATTCACCCCTCCACTTT; CDR3aa: CASSTQEANSPLHF; d_gene: NA; v_gene: TRBV19; abundance: once; j_gene: TRBJ1-6